This T cell receptor beta chain was retrieved from a study of T cell changes during pregnancy in multiple sclerosis (dated by TCRdb to the late 2010s). In terms of the full investigation: The study looked at changes in the T cell repertoire across pregnancy in women with multiple sclerosis.

As for this clone: The specificity of this receptor is unknown. The record has no base qualities; no much larger clone is one base away.

The library was produced with the immunoSEQ multiplex PCR assay. The clones in this table, taken by TCRdb from immuneACCESS, are in-frame only. Not every clone is retained; where verified, under half of the shortfall comes from an unresolved V gene, and the cause of the rest is unknown. This sample holds some 80,000 clones; over 90% were observed only once. The top ten constitute about 1.2% of the sample. The CDR3 measures 10 amino acids from cysteine to phenylalanine. Just the 30-base CDR3 DNA is kept, in frame starting at base 1. Per the germline V gene (reference sequence), DFQATT is the CDR1 and SNEGSKA is the CDR2. The germline ends are 7 bases apart after V is trimmed by 6 bases and J by 5 bases.

The sequencing used peripheral blood, collected in the second trimester of pregnancy. The chain was built from TRBV20-1 and TRBJ2-5; no D gene can be assigned with confidence. This TCR came from a female donor with multiple sclerosis, enrolled in a pregnancy study. The nucleotide sequence reads TGCAGTGCCCCCCGGGAGACCCAGTACTTC. It encodes CSAPRETQYF.